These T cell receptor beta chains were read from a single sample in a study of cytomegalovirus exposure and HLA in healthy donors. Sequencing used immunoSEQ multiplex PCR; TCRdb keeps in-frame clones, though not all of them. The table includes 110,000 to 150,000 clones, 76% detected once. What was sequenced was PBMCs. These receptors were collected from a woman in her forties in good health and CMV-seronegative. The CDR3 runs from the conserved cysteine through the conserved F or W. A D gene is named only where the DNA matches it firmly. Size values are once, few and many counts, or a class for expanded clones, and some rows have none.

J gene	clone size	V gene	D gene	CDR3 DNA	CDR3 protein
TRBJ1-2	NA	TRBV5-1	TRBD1	TGCGCCAGCAGCAGAACCGGGACAGGGCCTTATGGCTACACCTTC	CASSRTGTGPYGYTF
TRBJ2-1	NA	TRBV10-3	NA	TGTGCCATCAGTGAAGCTAGTCATGAGCAGTTCTTC	CAISEASHEQFF
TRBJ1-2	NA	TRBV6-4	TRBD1	TGTGCCAGCAGTGCTTCCGGACAGGAGAACTATGGCTACACCTTC	CASSASGQENYGYTF
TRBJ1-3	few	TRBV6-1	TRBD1	TGTGCCAGCAGCTGGACAGGGAGCTCTGGAAACACCATATATTTT	CASSWTGSSGNTIYF
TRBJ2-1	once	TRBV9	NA	TGTGCCAGCAGCCCAAGTGGAGGGGATGAGCAGTTCTTC	CASSPSGGDEQFF
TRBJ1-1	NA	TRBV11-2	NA	TGTGCCAGCAGCTTAGCCTACAGGATGAACACTGAAGCTTTCTTT	CASSLAYRMNTEAFF
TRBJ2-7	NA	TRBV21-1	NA	TGTGCCAGCAGCAAAGTACCAGTCGAATCCTACGAGCAGTACTTC	CASSKVPVESYEQYF
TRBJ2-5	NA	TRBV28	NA	TGTGCCAGCAGTCCCGAAAATCTACAAGAGACCCAGTACTTC	CASSPENLQETQYF
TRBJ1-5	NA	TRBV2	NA	TGTGCCGGCGGGCGGTTTAGCAATCAGCCCCAGCATTTT	CAGGRFSNQPQHF
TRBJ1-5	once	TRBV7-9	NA	TGTTCCAGCAGCTTAGGAGTCGGCAGGTACAATCAGCCCCAGCATTTT	CSSSLGVGRYNQPQHF
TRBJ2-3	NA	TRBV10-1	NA	TGCGCCAGCAGTGACGGAGGGAGGGGGAGCACAGATACGCAGTATTTT	CASSDGGRGSTDTQYF
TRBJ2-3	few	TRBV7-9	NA	TGTGCCAGCACCAAGCAGGGGTTAAAAGATACGCAGTATTTT	CASTKQGLKDTQYF
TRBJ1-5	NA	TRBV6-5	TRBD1	TGTGCCAGCAGTTACGGGACAGGGCGTCAGCCCCAGCATTTT	CASSYGTGRQPQHF
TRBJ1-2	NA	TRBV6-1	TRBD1	TGTGCCAGCAGTCAGGAAAACAGGGGGGATGGCTACACCTTC	CASSQENRGDGYTF
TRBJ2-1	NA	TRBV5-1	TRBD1	TGCGCCAGCAGCCCAAGTACGACTCCGGGACAGGGGTTCAATGAGCAGTTCTTC	CASSPSTTPGQGFNEQFF
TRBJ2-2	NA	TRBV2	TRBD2	TGTGCCATCCCCCAAGGACTAGAAAGAACCGGGGAGCTGTTTTTT	CAIPQGLERTGELFF
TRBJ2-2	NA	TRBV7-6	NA	TGTGCCAGCAGCCCGACCACACTAGCTACCACCGGGGAGCTGTTTTTT	CASSPTTLATTGELFF
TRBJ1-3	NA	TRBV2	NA	TGTGCCAGCAGTGTCGGACAGTGGGGAAACACCATATATTTT	CASSVGQWGNTIYF
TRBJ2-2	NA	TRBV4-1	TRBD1	TGCGCCAGCAGCCAGAGGGAGGGACAGGGCTTCACCGGGGAGCTGTTTTTT	CASSQREGQGFTGELFF
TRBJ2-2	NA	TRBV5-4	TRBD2	TGTGCCAGCAGCTTGGGACTAGCGGGTTTTACCGGGGAGCTGTTTTTT	CASSLGLAGFTGELFF
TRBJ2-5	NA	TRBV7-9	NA	TGTGCCAGCAGCTCTAGGGGCGGGATAGAGACCCAGTACTTC	CASSSRGGIETQYF
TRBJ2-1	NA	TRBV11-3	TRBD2	TGTGCCAGCAGCCTAGCGGGAGGAGACAATGAGCAGTTCTTC	CASSLAGGDNEQFF
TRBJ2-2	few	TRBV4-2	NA	TGTGCCAGCAGCTATCCCGGGGAGCTGTTTTTT	CASSYPGELFF
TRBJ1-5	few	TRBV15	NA	TGTGCCACCACGGGCAGGGCTAGCAATCAGCCCCAGCATTTT	CATTGRASNQPQHF
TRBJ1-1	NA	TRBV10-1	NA	TGCGCCAGCAGCCTCGACAGCTCGAACACTGAAGCTTTCTTT	CASSLDSSNTEAFF